These 31 T cell receptor beta chains were sequenced from one sample in a study of cytomegalovirus exposure and HLA in healthy donors. The data were produced by immunoSEQ multiplex PCR, yet TCRdb's version contains in-frame clones alone and is incomplete. The table lists 55,000 to 70,000 clones, 91% of them singletons. The sample was PBMCs. The receptors stem from a woman aged 25-40 years in good health and CMV-seronegative.

The chain recombines TRBV18 with TRBJ2-3, with 7 bases matching TRBD2. J was trimmed by 5 bases and V by 4 bases; bases with no gene match: 12. CDR3 length equals 16 residues. Germline V lookup: CDR1 KGHSH, CDR2 LQKENI. CDR3 residues: CASSLYAAGEGDTQYF. CDR3 DNA: TGTGCCAGCTCACTCTACGCCGCGGGGGAAGGAGATACGCAGTATTTT.

The J gene is TRBJ2-6, the V gene TRBV28; 7 bases match TRBD2. The CDR3 is 15 residues long. Germline V gives CDR1 MDHEN, CDR2 SYDVKM. V was pared by 4 bases and J by 2 bases, with 2 bases of the junction left unmatched. The CDR3 nucleotides are TGTGCCAGCAGTTCCGGGACTACTGGGGCCAACGTCCTGACTTTC. This encodes CASSSGTTGANVLTF.

This clone was found once. The chain is built from TRBV5-1 and TRBJ2-3; TRBD2 agrees at 9 bases. The length of the CDR3 is 19 residues. Germline CDR1 is SGHRS and CDR2 is YFSETQ. V lost 4 bases and J lost 0; bases outside the gene matches: 15. The CDR3 nucleotides are TGCGCCAGCAGCGAACAGGGGAGCGCGGGAGGGCTAAGCACAGATACGCAGTATTTT. The encoded protein is CASSEQGSAGGLSTDTQYF.

The chain links TRBV4-1 to TRBJ2-7; D possibly corresponds to TRBD1 (7 bases). The V gene lost 4 bases and the J gene lost 0 bases, with 19 bases spanning the gap. Germline V gene data show CDR1 as MGHRA and CDR2 as YSYEKL. The CDR3 has 17 residues. The CDR3 DNA is TGCGCCAGCAGCCCTAGCATGGCGGGACAGCTCTCCTACGAGCAGTACTTC. Translated, it gives CASSPSMAGQLSYEQYF.

The chain has TRBV5-1 and TRBJ2-7, with D possibly TRBD2 on 5 matching bases. Germline V CDR1 and CDR2: SGHRS, YFSETQ. This CDR3 contains 13 residues. V gave up 4 bases and J gave up 4 bases, with 12 bases separating them. CDR3 sequence: CASSKAGGYEQYF. The DNA of the CDR3 is TGCGCCAGCAGCAAGGCCGGCGGGTACGAGCAGTACTTC.

The chain uses TRBV25-1 and TRBJ2-2; 12 bases line up with TRBD2. Per the germline V gene, CDR1 is MGHDK and CDR2 is SYGVNS. The CDR3 is 14 amino acids. Trimming took 9 bases from V and 8 from J; bases not matched to a gene: 7. DNA of the CDR3: TGTGCCAGTTCCCTAGCGGGAGGGAGTGGGGAGCTGTTTTTT. Amino acids: CASSLAGGSGELFF.

The table lists this clone with a count of one. This rearrangement joins TRBV11-2 to TRBJ1-1; 7 bases fit TRBD1. The junction had 5 bases not matched to a gene; V was cut back by 3 bases and J by 4 bases. The germline V gene encodes CDR1 SGHAT and CDR2 FQNNGV. This CDR3 is 14 amino acids long. CDR3 sequence (DNA): TGTGCCAGCAGCTTGGAAGACAGGGCCACTGAAGCTTTCTTT. Protein product: CASSLEDRATEAFF.

This chain links TRBV5-1 with TRBJ2-1; a possible D gene is TRBD2 (5 bases). The CDR3 runs 13 residues. The ends were cut back, 4 bases at V and 8 bases at J, with 13 bases in the middle. Looked up from germline, CDR1 is SGHRS and CDR2 is YFSETQ. This chain's CDR3 is CASSRLTEDEQFF. The CDR3 DNA follows: TGCGCCAGCAGCCGCCTCACGGAGGATGAGCAGTTCTTC.

V is TRBV19 and J is TRBJ1-5; D is perhaps TRBD1 (5 bases). The CDR3 is 16 amino acids. Germline-derived CDR1 and CDR2 are LNHDA and SQIVND (reference sequence). V lost 6 bases and J lost 0, with 15 bases in between. The CDR3 is CASRIWTLDSNQPQHF. The CDR3 coding sequence is TGTGCCAGTAGAATTTGGACACTCGATAGCAATCAGCCCCAGCATTTT.

The rearrangement uses TRBV7-2 and TRBJ2-3, with D perhaps TRBD2 (5 bases). The V gene's germline CDR1 is SGHTA and CDR2 FQGNSA. V lost 0 bases and J 4 bases, leaving 5 bases between the germline ends. The CDR3 totals 13 residues. The CDR3 DNA reads as TGTGCCAGCAGCTTAGCGGGAGCAGATACGCAGTATTTT. Encoded protein: CASSLAGADTQYF.

In DNA, the CDR3 is TGTGCCAGCAGCTTAGTAGTTGGGAGGGCCACCTACGAGCAGTACTTC. Translating it yields CASSLVVGRATYEQYF. This chain uses TRBV7-2 with TRBJ2-7; 7 bases are a match to TRBD2. CDR1 and CDR2 from the germline V gene are SGHTA and FQGNSA. The V and J ends lost 1 base and 2 bases, in that order; junction bases with no gene match: 8. The CDR3 length is 16 residues.

The V and J genes are TRBV29-1 and TRBJ1-4; possible D gene TRBD1, 6 bases. Trimming cost V 1 base and J 8 bases, with 11 bases left between them. Germline V gene sequence: CDR1 SQVTM, CDR2 ANQGSEA. This CDR3 has 13 residues. CDR3 sequence reads: CSVEGGPGEKLFF. CDR3 bases: TGCAGCGTTGAAGGGGGGCCCGGGGAAAAACTGTTTTTT.

This chain uses TRBV28 with TRBJ2-5; TRBD2 is a possible D gene (6 bases). The CDR3 is 15 residues long. The V end was cut by 7 bases, the J end by 1 base, with 16 bases between. Looked up from germline, CDR1 is MDHEN and CDR2 is SYDVKM. CDR3 residues: CASTLGGPLQETQYF. In DNA, the CDR3 is TGTGCCAGCACCCTAGGAGGGCCCCTCCAAGAGACCCAGTACTTC.

The V and J genes are TRBV19 and TRBJ2-1; possible D gene TRBD2, 6 bases. Trimming shortened V by 7 bases and J by 8 bases, and 27 bases separated the two germline ends. Germline-derived CDR1 and CDR2 are LNHDA and SQIVND (reference sequence). This CDR3 is built from 17 residues. CDR3 DNA: TGTGCCAGTAAACCCCTGTCCGGTGCGGGAACGGTGGATGAGCAGTTCTTC. Translation gives CASKPLSGAGTVDEQFF.

This chain connects TRBV18 to TRBJ2-3, with 10 bases lining up with TRBD2. Germline values: CDR1 KGHSH, CDR2 LQKENI. This CDR3 has 15 residues. V was clipped by 2 bases and J by 5 bases; unmatched bases: 4. CDR3 loop: CASSPGVAGGDTQYF. CDR3 DNA: TGTGCCAGCTCACCAGGAGTAGCGGGAGGAGATACGCAGTATTTT.

The chain combines TRBV5-4 with TRBJ2-2; tentatively, D is TRBD1 (7 bases). The CDR3 is 12 residues long. CDR1 and CDR2 (germline): SGHNT, YYREEE (reference sequence). The CDR3 nucleotides are TGTGCTTTCAGGGGGGACGCCGGGGAGCTGTTTTTT. Protein sequence: CAFRGDAGELFF.

The J gene is TRBJ2-5, the V gene TRBV9; tentatively, D is TRBD2 (6 bases). The CDR3 contains 13 residues. Per germline, CDR1 SGDLS and CDR2 YYNGEE. V lost 0 bases and J 5 bases, leaving 8 bases between the germline ends. In DNA form, the CDR3 reads TGTGCCAGCAGCGTAGTCGCGGGGGAGACCCAGTACTTC. Its protein product is CASSVVAGETQYF.

The rearrangement links TRBV7-2 to TRBJ2-1; 7 bases fit TRBD2. V shed 2 bases, J shed 12 bases, and the junction held 1 base outside the gene matches. This CDR3 is built from 11 residues. The germline gives CDR1 SGHTA, CDR2 FQGNSA. CDR3 region: CASSLRGGQFF. For the CDR3, the DNA is TGTGCCAGCAGCTTACGCGGGGGGCAGTTCTTC.

The V gene is TRBV19, the J gene TRBJ2-7, with TRBD1 matching over 11 bases. The CDR3 runs 19 residues. The germline gives CDR1 LNHDA, CDR2 SQIVND (reference sequence). The trim removed 6 bases at V and 3 bases at J, leaving 19 bases unmatched. The CDR3 spells CASRGQAGTGGALIYEQYF. The CDR3 coding sequence is TGTGCCAGTAGAGGACAGGCCGGGACAGGGGGAGCTTTGATCTACGAGCAGTACTTC.

In this sample, this clone turned up once. The gene calls are TRBV7-3 and TRBJ2-7; D is ambiguous. This CDR3 has 14 residues. V lost 0 bases and J 2 bases, leaving 8 bases between the germline ends. Looked up from germline, CDR1 is SGHTA and CDR2 is FQGTGA. The CDR3 loop is CASSLTQLTYEQYF. CDR3 DNA sequence: TGTGCCAGCAGCTTAACCCAACTAACCTACGAGCAGTACTTC. The full variable domain, its missing parts supplied by reference TRBV7-3 and TRBJ2-7, is GAGVSQTPSNKVTEKGKYVELRCDPISGHTALYWYRQSLGQGPEFLIYFQGTGAADDSGLPNDRFFAVRPEGSVSTLKIQRTERGDSAVYLCASSLTQLTYEQYFGPGTRLTVT.

CDR3 in DNA: TGTGCCCATAAACAGGGGATGAGAGAGACCCAGTACTTC. This gives the protein CAHKQGMRETQYF. This sequence joins TRBV6-1 and TRBJ2-5, with 7 bases matching TRBD1. This CDR3 region has 13 residues. Germline V gene data show CDR1 as MNHNS and CDR2 as SASEGT. V lost 11 bases to trimming and J lost 4 bases; unmatched junction nucleotides: 10.

The rearrangement uses TRBV6-6 and TRBJ1-1, with D possibly matching TRBD1 (6 bases). Germline V gives CDR1 MNHNY, CDR2 SVGAGI (reference sequence). CDR3 length: 13 residues. V was cut by 6 bases and J by 6 bases, with 14 bases left in between. CDR3 loop: CASSEGGKAEAFF. Written as DNA, the CDR3 is TGTGCCAGCAGCGAGGGGGGGAAGGCTGAAGCTTTCTTT.

The chain employs TRBV6-6 and TRBJ1-1; no clear D. CDR3 length: 16 amino acids. Germline V gene data show CDR1 as MNHNY and CDR2 as SVGAGI (reference sequence). Trimming pared 2 bases from V and 2 bases from J, leaving 15 bases between. The CDR3 DNA reads TGTGCCAGCAGTTACAACCGGCCGGGAGCAAACACTGAAGCTTTCTTT. This codes for CASSYNRPGANTEAFF.

The table lists this clone with a count of one. V and J are TRBV11-2 and TRBJ1-2, with D maybe TRBD1 (5 bases). The CDR3 has 16 amino acids. Germline V gene data show CDR1 as SGHAT and CDR2 as FQNNGV. Trimming stripped 5 bases from V and 2 bases from J, with 18 bases between. This chain's CDR3 is CASSPLRGRANYGYTF. CDR3 coding DNA: TGTGCCAGCAGCCCTTTGCGCGGCAGGGCGAACTATGGCTACACCTTC.

The J gene is TRBJ2-1, the V gene TRBV5-4; TRBD2 agrees at 8 bases. The CDR3 has 15 amino acids. Germline V gene data show CDR1 as SGHNT and CDR2 as YYREEE (reference sequence). V was clipped by 5 bases and J by 7 bases; unmatched bases: 11. In DNA, the CDR3 is TGTGCCAGCAGATCTACCGGGACTAGGGTGAATGAGCAGTTCTTC. Protein: CASRSTGTRVNEQFF.

The CDR3 nucleotides read TGTGCCAGCAGCCAAGATGAGAGCGTTTCCTACAATGAGCAGTTCTTC. Its protein product is CASSQDESVSYNEQFF. The V gene is TRBV4-2, the J gene TRBJ2-1; D not certain. Germline V CDR1 and CDR2: LGHNA, YNFKEQ. Trimming shortened V by 0 bases and J by 1 base, and 10 bases separated the two germline ends. The CDR3 runs 16 residues.

CDR3 residues: CASSWAGALNTEAFF. CDR3 in DNA: TGTGCCAGTAGTTGGGCCGGTGCTCTGAACACTGAAGCTTTCTTT. This chain links TRBV19 with TRBJ1-1; no definite D call. The CDR3 consists of 15 residues. Trimming took off 5 bases at V and 0 bases at J, with 13 bases between the two ends. Germline V gives CDR1 LNHDA, CDR2 SQIVND (reference sequence). The full variable domain, its missing parts supplied by reference TRBV19 and TRBJ1-1, is DGGITQSPKYLFRKEGQNVTLSCEQNLNHDAMYWYRQDPGQGLRLIYYSQIVNDFQKGDIAEGYSVSREKKESFPLTVTSAQKNPTAFYLCASSWAGALNTEAFFGQGTRLTVV.

The chain links TRBV7-2 to TRBJ2-7, with 13 bases identical to TRBD2. From germline, CDR1 is SGHTA and CDR2 FQGNSA. The ends lost 1 base at V and 6 bases at J; junction bases unmatched: 9. This CDR3 region has 17 residues. CDR3 sequence: CASSLGGGLAGAPEQYF. CDR3 DNA sequence: TGTGCCAGCAGCTTAGGAGGTGGACTAGCGGGAGCCCCCGAGCAGTACTTC.

The chain employs TRBV30 and TRBJ1-1; 10 bases align to TRBD1. The CDR3 runs to 13 residues. The V gene end was trimmed by 5 bases and the J gene end by 3 bases; junction bases not matched to a gene: 3. Germline CDR1 GTSNPN, CDR2 SVGIG (reference sequence). The CDR3 DNA follows: TGTGCCTGGGGGACAGGGGTCGACACTGAAGCTTTCTTT. Its protein product is CAWGTGVDTEAFF.

The chain has TRBV9 and TRBJ2-1; 8 bases fit TRBD2. Germline-derived CDR1 and CDR2 are SGDLS and YYNGEE. The J segment lost 6 bases and the V segment lost 0 bases, leaving 5 bases of the junction unmatched. The CDR3 has 15 residues. CDR3 DNA sequence: TGTGCCAGCAGCGTAGCGGGAGGGCCAGGCAATGAGCAGTTCTTC. This sequence encodes CASSVAGGPGNEQFF.

CDR3 sequence: CASSLGGANYGYTF. Written as DNA, the CDR3 is TGTGCCAGCAGCTTGGGGGGGGCTAACTATGGCTACACCTTC. The chain carries TRBV5-4 and TRBJ1-2, with a tentative D call TRBD1 (5 bases). Trimming removed 0 bases from V and 0 bases from J, with 6 bases in between. The CDR3 runs to 14 residues. Germline CDR1 reads SGHNT; CDR2 reads YYREEE (reference sequence).